This T cell receptor (beta chain) was documented in a study of blood T cell repertoires in COVID-19. Study-level information: Spain, Italy and the United States supplied samples that represented acute and convalescent COVID-19. PBMCs, B-cell-depleted T cells, or T cells provided the cDNA or gDNA that made up the material.

Original handling: By means of reference gene primer amplification, nucleated cell counts were estimated. Some clones are missing from TCRdb's copy, which holds only in-frame ones; the method was immunoSEQ multiplex PCR. The DNA gave D and trimming, while V, J and clone size come from that table. The data show around 95,000 clones, roughly 85% seen once. Sequencing input: peripheral blood. This TCR derives from a woman in her sixties or seventies with acute or convalescent COVID-19.

For the CDR3, the DNA is TGTGCCAGTAGTATAGGTATAGTTCTGAACACCGGGGAGCTGTTTTTT. Protein: CASSIGIVLNTGELFF. V is TRBV19 and J is TRBJ2-2; D is ambiguous. The CDR3 sequence is 16 residues long. Trimming stripped 1 base from V and 1 base from J, with 10 bases between. Germline loops: CDR1 LNHDA, CDR2 SQIVND (reference sequence).